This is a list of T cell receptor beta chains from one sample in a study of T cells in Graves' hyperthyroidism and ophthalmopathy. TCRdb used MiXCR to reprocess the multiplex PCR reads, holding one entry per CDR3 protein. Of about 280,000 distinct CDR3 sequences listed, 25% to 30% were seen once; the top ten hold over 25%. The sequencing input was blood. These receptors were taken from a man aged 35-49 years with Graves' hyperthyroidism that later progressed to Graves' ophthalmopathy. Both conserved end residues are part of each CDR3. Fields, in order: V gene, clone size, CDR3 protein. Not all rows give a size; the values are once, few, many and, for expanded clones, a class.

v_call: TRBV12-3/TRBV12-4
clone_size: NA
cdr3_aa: CASSKGQLSYEQYF

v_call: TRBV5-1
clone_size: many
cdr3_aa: CASSLAGYVDSYEQYF

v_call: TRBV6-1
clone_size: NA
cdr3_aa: CASKLAGGPISLAELFF

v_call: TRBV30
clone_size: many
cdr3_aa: CAWSVRRGETQYF

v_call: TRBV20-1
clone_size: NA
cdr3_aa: CSARDFQATFNQPQHF

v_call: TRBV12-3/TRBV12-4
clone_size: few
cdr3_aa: CASSLGGQFYEQYF

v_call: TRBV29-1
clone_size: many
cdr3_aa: CSVDVSIYGYTF

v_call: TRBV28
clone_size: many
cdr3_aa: CASRRGGQGDGYTF

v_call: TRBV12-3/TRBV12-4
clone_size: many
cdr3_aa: CASRLDRGGSYEQYF

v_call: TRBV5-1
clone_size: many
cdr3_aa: CASSLGGGDQETQYF

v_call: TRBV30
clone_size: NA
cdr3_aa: CAWRKWGLETSLVNTEAFF

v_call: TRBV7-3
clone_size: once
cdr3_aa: CASSQGGGTSYEQYF

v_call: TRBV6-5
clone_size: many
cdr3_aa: CASSYLSTGAYEQYF

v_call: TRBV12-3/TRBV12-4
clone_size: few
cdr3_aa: CASRWGTGNQPQHF

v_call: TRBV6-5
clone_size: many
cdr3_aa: CASSSSGQGLNQPQHF

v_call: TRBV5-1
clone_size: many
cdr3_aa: CASRQDTLGVNTEAFF

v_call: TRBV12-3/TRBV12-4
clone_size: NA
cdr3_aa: CACRQSGATEAFF

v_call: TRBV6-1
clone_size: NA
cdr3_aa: CASTLGQGNTEAFF

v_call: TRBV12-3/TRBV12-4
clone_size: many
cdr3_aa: CASTGPYSRNTIYF

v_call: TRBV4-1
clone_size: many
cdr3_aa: CASSPATGAMTLETQYF

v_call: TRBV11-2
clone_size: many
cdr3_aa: CASSTTNTIYF

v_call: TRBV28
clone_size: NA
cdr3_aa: CASSTLGRRWETQYF

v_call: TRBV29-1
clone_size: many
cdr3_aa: CSVWGGYANTGELFF

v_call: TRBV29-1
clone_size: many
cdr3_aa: CSVPGQGDSGNTIYF

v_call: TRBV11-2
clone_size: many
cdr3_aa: CASSLSLNQPQHF

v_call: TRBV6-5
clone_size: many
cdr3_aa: CASSSGTPSYEQYF

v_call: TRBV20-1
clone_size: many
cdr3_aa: CSARSGVSYEQYF

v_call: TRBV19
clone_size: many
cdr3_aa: CASSPDRDYGYTF